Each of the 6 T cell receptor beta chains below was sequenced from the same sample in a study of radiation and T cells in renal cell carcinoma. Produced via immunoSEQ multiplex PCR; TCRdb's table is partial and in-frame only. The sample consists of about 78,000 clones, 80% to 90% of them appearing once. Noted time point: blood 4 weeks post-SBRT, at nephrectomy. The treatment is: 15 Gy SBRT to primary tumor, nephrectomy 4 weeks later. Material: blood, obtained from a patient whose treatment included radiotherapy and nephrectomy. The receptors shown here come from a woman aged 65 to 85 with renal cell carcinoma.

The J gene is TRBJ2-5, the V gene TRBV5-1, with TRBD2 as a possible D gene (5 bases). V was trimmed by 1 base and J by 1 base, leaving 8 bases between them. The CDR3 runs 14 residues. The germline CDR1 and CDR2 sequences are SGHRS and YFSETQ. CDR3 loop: CASSLSGSQETQYF. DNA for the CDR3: TGCGCCAGCAGCTTGTCGGGGAGCCAAGAGACCCAGTACTTC.

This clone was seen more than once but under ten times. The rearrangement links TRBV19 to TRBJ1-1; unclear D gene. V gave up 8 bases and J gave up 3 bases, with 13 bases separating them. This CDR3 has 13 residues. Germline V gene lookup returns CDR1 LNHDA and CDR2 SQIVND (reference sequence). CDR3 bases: TGTGCCAGTCAAATCTGGGGTCACACTGAAGCTTTCTTT. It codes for CASQIWGHTEAFF.

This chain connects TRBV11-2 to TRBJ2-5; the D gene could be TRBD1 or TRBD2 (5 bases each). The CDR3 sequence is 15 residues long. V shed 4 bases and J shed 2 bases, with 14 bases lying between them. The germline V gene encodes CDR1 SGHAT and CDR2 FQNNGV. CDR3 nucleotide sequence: TGTGCCAGCAGCTCCTCGGGACGCCCGCAAGAGACCCAGTACTTC. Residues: CASSSSGRPQETQYF. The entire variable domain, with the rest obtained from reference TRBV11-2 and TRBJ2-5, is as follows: EAGVAQSPRYKIIEKRQSVAFWCNPISGHATLYWYQQILGQGPKLLIQFQNNGVVDDSQLPKDRFSAERLKGVDSTLKIQPAKLEDSAVYLCASSSSGRPQETQYFGPGTRLLVL.

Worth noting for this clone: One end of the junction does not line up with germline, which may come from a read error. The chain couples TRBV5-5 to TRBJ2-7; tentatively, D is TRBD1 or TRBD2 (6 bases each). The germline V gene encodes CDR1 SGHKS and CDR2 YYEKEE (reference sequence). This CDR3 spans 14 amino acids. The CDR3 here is CASSLGWGATSTPF. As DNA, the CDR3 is TGTGCCAGCAGCTTGGGCTGGGGGGCTACGAGCACCCCCTTC. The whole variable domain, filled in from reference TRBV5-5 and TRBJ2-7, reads DAGVTQSPTHLIKTRGQQVTLRCSPISGHKSVSWYQQVLGQGPQFIFQYYEKEERGRGNFPDRFSARQFPNYSSELNVNALLLGDSALYLCASSLGWGATSTPFGPGTRLTVT.

This chain's CDR3 is CSVDRGGGKDTEAFF. In DNA form, the CDR3 reads TGCAGCGTTGACCGGGGAGGGGGGAAAGACACTGAAGCTTTCTTT. This chain links TRBV29-1 with TRBJ1-1, with TRBD1 as a possible D gene (6 bases). With 3 bases removed from V and 3 bases from J, the gap between germline ends came to 17 bases. This CDR3 spans 15 amino acids. Per the germline V gene, CDR1 is SQVTM and CDR2 is ANQGSEA.

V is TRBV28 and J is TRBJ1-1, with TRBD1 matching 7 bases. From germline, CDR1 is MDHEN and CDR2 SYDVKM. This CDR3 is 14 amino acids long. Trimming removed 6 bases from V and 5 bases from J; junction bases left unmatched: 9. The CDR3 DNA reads TGTGCCAGCAGACCTGCTAACAGGGGTACTGAAGCTTTCTTT. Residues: CASRPANRGTEAFF.